The TCR beta chain under discussion was sequenced for a study of OX40 agonist ivuxolimab in advanced cancers. On the study more broadly: Hepatocellular carcinoma, melanoma, renal cell or head and neck cancer affected the dose-escalation patients. The group had a mean age of around 60 years, ranged from about 23 to 85, and was 80% to 85% male.

The repertoire was sequenced with immunoSEQ multiplex PCR; TCRdb's copy has only in-frame clones and lacks some. Of some 64,000 clones in the sample, roughly 86% were seen once. Germline V gene sequence: CDR1 KGHSH, CDR2 LQKENI. This CDR3 has 11 amino acids. Deletions cut 3 bases from V and 5 bases from J, with 4 bases between. In the case of this clone: This CDR3 is also generated by other DNA sequences in the sample.

The TCR sequence derives from an adult with an advanced solid tumor such as melanoma, head and neck, liver or kidney cancer. Here the sequenced sample was CD4+ or CD8+ T cells sorted from blood, taken in a trial of the OX40 agonist ivuxolimab. The rearrangement links TRBV18 to TRBJ2-5, with no clear D. The CDR3 DNA reads TGTGCCAGCTCACCGGGTGAGACCCAGTACTTC. This encodes CASSPGETQYF.